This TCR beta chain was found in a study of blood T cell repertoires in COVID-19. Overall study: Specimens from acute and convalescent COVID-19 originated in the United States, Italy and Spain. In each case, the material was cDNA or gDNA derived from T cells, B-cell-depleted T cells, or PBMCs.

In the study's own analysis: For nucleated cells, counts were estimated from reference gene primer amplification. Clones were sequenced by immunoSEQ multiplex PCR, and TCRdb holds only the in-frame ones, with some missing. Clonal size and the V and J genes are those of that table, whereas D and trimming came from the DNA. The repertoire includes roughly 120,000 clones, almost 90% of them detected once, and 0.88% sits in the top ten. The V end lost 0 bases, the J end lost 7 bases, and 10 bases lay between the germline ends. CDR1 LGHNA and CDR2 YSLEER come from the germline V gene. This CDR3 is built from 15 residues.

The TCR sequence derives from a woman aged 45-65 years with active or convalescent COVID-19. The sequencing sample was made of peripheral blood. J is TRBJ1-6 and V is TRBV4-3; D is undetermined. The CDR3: CASSQDAYRNSPLHF. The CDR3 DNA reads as TGCGCCAGCAGCCAAGATGCGTACCGAAATTCACCCCTCCACTTT.